This T cell receptor (beta chain) was obtained from a study of blood T cell repertoires in COVID-19. Study at large: Italy, Spain and the United States were the sources of the convalescent and acute COVID-19 samples. PBMCs, B-cell-depleted T cells, or T cells were the source of the cDNA or gDNA that made up the material.

CDR1 is SEHNR, CDR2 FQNEAQ, per germline (reference sequence). V shed 5 bases, J shed 4 bases, and the junction held 7 bases outside the gene matches. This CDR3 comprises 15 residues. Under the authors' procedure: Reference gene primer amplification gave estimated nucleated cell counts. Data came from immunoSEQ multiplex PCR; TCRdb stores just in-frame clones and leaves some out. That table is the source of V, J and clone size, and D and trimming were worked out from the DNA. The sample lists nearly 300,000 clones, around 88% occurring once. V gene TRBV7-9 combines with J gene TRBJ2-1, with TRBD2 matching over 8 bases. Material: peripheral blood. This TCR was sampled from a woman in her 30s who had recovered from COVID-19. CDR3 sequence: CASSNQLAAYNEQFF. The CDR3 region has the DNA TGTGCCAGCAGCAACCAACTAGCGGCGTACAATGAGCAGTTCTTC.